A single sample is the source of the 23 T cell receptor beta chains below, sequenced in a study of blood T cell repertoires in COVID-19. Clones were sequenced by immunoSEQ multiplex PCR, and TCRdb holds only the in-frame ones, with some missing. This sample carries 70,000 to 85,000 clones, around four fifths of them seen once, and the ten largest clones take over 30%. What was sequenced was peripheral blood. The receptor set was obtained from an older man with active or convalescent COVID-19.

CDR3 region: CASSPGEGGRETQYF. CDR3 nucleotides: TGTGCCAGCAGCCCGGGAGAAGGGGGCCGGGAGACCCAGTACTTC. The chain recombines TRBV27 with TRBJ2-5; a weak D match, TRBD1 (7 bases). This CDR3 comprises 15 residues. Between the trimmed V and J ends, which lost 6 bases and 5 bases, there was a span of 19 bases. Per the germline V gene, CDR1 is MNHEY and CDR2 is SMNVEV (reference sequence).

The rearrangement uses TRBV28 and TRBJ2-3; 7 nucleotides line up with TRBD1. The V segment lost 4 bases and the J segment 3 bases; nucleotides outside the gene matches: 10. The V gene's germline CDR1 is MDHEN and CDR2 SYDVKM. The CDR3 length is 16 residues. Here the CDR3 reads CASSSPGQLYTDTQYF. For the CDR3, the DNA is TGTGCCAGCAGTTCCCCGGGACAGCTGTATACAGATACGCAGTATTTT. Using reference TRBV28 and TRBJ2-3 for the parts outside the CDR3, the full variable domain is DVKVTQSSRYLVKRTGEKVFLECVQDMDHENMFWYRQDPGLGLRLIYFSYDVKMKEKGDIPEGYSVSREKKERFSLILESASTNQTSMYLCASSSPGQLYTDTQYFGPGTRLTVL.

The chain joins TRBV6-2 or TRBV6-3 to TRBJ2-1; TRBD2 agrees at 12 bases. CDR1 is MNHEY, CDR2 SVGEGT, per germline. J gave up 10 bases and V 6 bases, and 7 bases lay outside the gene matches. The CDR3 contains 14 residues. CDR3 region: CASSLAGGPSEQFF. The CDR3 DNA sequence: TGTGCCAGCAGCCTAGCGGGGGGGCCCTCAGAGCAGTTCTTC.

The table lists this clone with a count of one. The chain recombines TRBV12-5 with TRBJ2-3; possibly TRBD2 for D (7 bases). V shed 6 bases and J shed 0 bases, with 19 bases lying between them. The CDR3 is made up of 17 amino acids. CDR1 and CDR2 from the germline V gene are LGHNT and FRNRAP. The DNA for the CDR3 is TGTGCTAGTGGCCCACGCGGGGGCACCCCAAGCACAGATACGCAGTATTTT. Residues: CASGPRGGTPSTDTQYF.

The chain couples TRBV5-6 to TRBJ1-2; D call uncertain. CDR1 is SGHDT, CDR2 YYEEEE, per germline. V was pared by 6 bases and J by 5 bases, with 20 bases between. The CDR3 has 15 residues. The DNA for the CDR3 is TGTGCCAGCACCCAGCTTCCGCCGGGTACGTATGGCTACACCTTC. The encoded protein is CASTQLPPGTYGYTF.

The chain has TRBV21-1 and TRBJ2-3; no DNA check was done on the table's D call, TRBD1. TRBV21-1 is flagged as a pseudogene. The CDR3 is made up of 18 amino acids. The CDR3: CASSTSFRQINDTDTQYF. Here the CDR3 DNA reads TGTGCCAGCAGCACCTCCTTTAGACAGATCAATGACACAGATACGCAGTATTTT.

The chain employs TRBV10-3 and TRBJ1-1; D remains ambiguous. Between the trimmed V and J ends, which lost 3 bases and 3 bases, there was a span of 11 bases. Germline loops: CDR1 ENHRY, CDR2 SYGVKD. The length of the CDR3 is 14 residues. The CDR3 region has the DNA TGTGCCATCAGTGACCCTCTGAGGGACACTGAAGCTTTCTTT. It is translated as CAISDPLRDTEAFF.

This chain uses TRBV5-1 with TRBJ2-7; 7 positions match TRBD2. Germline-derived CDR1 and CDR2 are SGHRS and YFSETQ. V lost 4 bases to trimming and J lost 2 bases; unmatched junction nucleotides: 6. This CDR3 spans 14 amino acids. The CDR3 DNA reads TGCGCCAGCAGCACCCAGGGAGGGGCCTACGAGCAGTACTTC. Translating gives CASSTQGGAYEQYF.

The chain links TRBV5-4 to TRBJ1-6; D unclear. Trimming took off 4 bases at V and 7 bases at J, with 9 bases between the two ends. This CDR3 is 13 amino acids long. Germline CDR1 reads SGHNT; CDR2 reads YYREEE (reference sequence). CDR3 in DNA: TGTGCCAGCAGCCGGGAGATAAATTCACCCCTCCACTTT. The encoded protein is CASSREINSPLHF.

The rearrangement links TRBV5-4 to TRBJ2-7, with a possible D match to TRBD1 (5 bases). This CDR3 has 14 amino acids. Trimming left V 3 bases short and J 2 bases short, with 12 bases between. Germline loops: CDR1 SGHNT, CDR2 YYREEE (reference sequence). CDR3 sequence (DNA): TGTGCCAGCAGCTCTAGTAGGGGCGCCTACGAGCAGTACTTC. This sequence encodes CASSSSRGAYEQYF.

This clone was recorded once. CDR3 coding DNA: TGTGCCAGCAGCGATGGAGCGGGATATGAGCAGTTCTTC. It specifies CASSDGAGYEQFF. This rearrangement joins TRBV7-6 to TRBJ2-1; 7 bases fit TRBD2. Germline-derived CDR1 and CDR2 are SGHVS and FNYEAQ. V trimming: 5 bases; J trimming: 8 bases; junction bases outside the gene matches: 6. This CDR3 spans 13 amino acids.

CDR3 protein: CASSSGVQPQHF. The CDR3 coding sequence is TGTGCCAGCAGTTCAGGGGTTCAGCCCCAGCATTTT. The rearrangement links TRBV27 to TRBJ1-5, with a weak D call TRBD1 (6 bases). V gave up 4 bases and J gave up 6 bases, with 7 bases separating them. The CDR3 runs to 12 residues. The V gene's germline CDR1 is MNHEY and CDR2 SMNVEV (reference sequence).

The chain recombines TRBV3-1 (or the pseudogene TRBV3-2) with TRBJ1-3, with D unclear. This CDR3 has 13 residues. Trimming pared 4 bases from V and 4 bases from J, leaving 8 bases between. Germline-derived CDR1 and CDR2 are LGHDT and YNNKEL (reference sequence). The CDR3 is CASSLLGGNTIYF. CDR3 DNA sequence: TGTGCCAGCAGCCTACTGGGCGGAAACACCATATATTTT.

Here the CDR3 reads CASSTSSSSYEQYF. DNA of the CDR3: TGTGCCAGTAGTACATCTAGCTCTTCCTACGAGCAGTACTTC. The chain carries TRBV19 and TRBJ2-7, with D tentatively TRBD2 (5 bases). From germline, CDR1 is LNHDA and CDR2 SQIVND (reference sequence). The CDR3 is 14 amino acids. V was cut by 4 bases and J by 1 base, with 11 bases left in between.

The rearrangement links TRBV30 to TRBJ2-3, with D possibly being TRBD1 (6 bases). The CDR3 has 14 amino acids. Trimming stripped 0 bases from V and 2 bases from J, with 9 bases between. The germline CDR1 and CDR2 sequences are GTSNPN and SVGIG (reference sequence). CDR3 amino acids: CAWSVKGDTDTQYF. The CDR3 nucleotides read TGTGCCTGGAGTGTAAAGGGGGACACAGATACGCAGTATTTT. Together with reference TRBV30 and TRBJ2-3, the CDR3 gives the full variable domain: SQTIHQWPATLVQPVGSPLSLECTVEGTSNPNLYWYRQAAGRGLQLLFYSVGIGQISSEVPQNLSASRPQDRQFILSSKKLLLSDSGFYLCAWSVKGDTDTQYFGPGTRLTVL.

In this sample, this clone turned up once. The rearrangement joins TRBV18 to TRBJ2-6, with D tentatively TRBD1 (6 bases). The CDR3 contains 18 residues. V was clipped by 2 bases and J by 0 bases, with 14 bases between them. Per germline, CDR1 KGHSH and CDR2 LQKENI. The CDR3 sequence is CASSPFYMGASGANVLTF. For the CDR3, the DNA is TGTGCCAGCTCACCATTTTATATGGGGGCCTCTGGGGCCAACGTCCTGACTTTC. The full variable domain, its missing parts supplied by reference TRBV18 and TRBJ2-6, is NAGVMQNPRHLVRRRGQEARLRCSPMKGHSHVYWYRQLPEEGLKFMVYLQKENIIDESGMPKERFSAEFPKEGPSILRIQQVVRGDSAAYFCASSPFYMGASGANVLTFGAGSRLTVL.

CDR3 sequence reads: CASIRNTEAFF. CDR3 coding DNA: TGTGCCAGCATCCGGAACACTGAAGCTTTCTTT. The chain carries TRBV2 and TRBJ1-1; no definite D call. The length of the CDR3 is 11 residues. V was cut by 7 bases and J by 1 base, with 4 bases left in between. Germline V gene lookup returns CDR1 SNHLY and CDR2 FYNNEI.

The gene calls are TRBV11-2 and TRBJ2-7; D may be TRBD1 (6 bases). Trimming removed 5 bases from V and 3 bases from J, with 11 bases in between. The CDR3 totals 13 residues. Germline-derived CDR1 and CDR2 are SGHAT and FQNNGV. The CDR3 DNA reads TGTGCCAGCAGCCTACAGGGAGTCTACGAGCAGTACTTC. It translates to CASSLQGVYEQYF.

This chain uses TRBV7-2 with TRBJ1-6; D is possibly TRBD1 (6 bases). CDR1 SGHTA and CDR2 FQGNSA come from the germline V gene. Trimming shortened V by 1 base and J by 6 bases, and 13 bases separated the two germline ends. There are 16 residues in the CDR3. CDR3 coding DNA: TGTGCCAGCAGCTTAGGGGGGCAGGGGCTTAATTCACCCCTCCACTTT. Encoded protein: CASSLGGQGLNSPLHF.

The chain couples TRBV6-5 to TRBJ2-2; a weak D match, TRBD2 (6 bases). Germline CDR1 MNHEY, CDR2 SVGAGI. The CDR3 runs to 13 residues. V gave up 8 bases and J gave up 5 bases, with 12 bases separating them. CDR3 sequence (DNA): TGTGCCAGCCGCGGGACTGGGACCGGGGAGCTGTTTTTT. This translates into CASRGTGTGELFF.

V gene TRBV4-1 combines with J gene TRBJ2-1; D uncertain. The V gene lost 0 bases and the J gene lost 0 bases, with 12 bases spanning the gap. From germline, CDR1 is MGHRA and CDR2 YSYEKL. The CDR3 consists of 17 residues. The CDR3 sequence: CASSQEGTVSSYNEQFF. CDR3 in DNA: TGCGCCAGCAGCCAAGAGGGCACGGTAAGCTCCTACAATGAGCAGTTCTTC.

The chain uses TRBV7-2 and TRBJ1-1, with D perhaps matching TRBD1 (6 bases). CDR3 length: 18 residues. Trimming stripped 1 base from V and 3 bases from J, with 21 bases between. Germline V gene data show CDR1 as SGHTA and CDR2 as FQGNSA. The CDR3 bases are TGTGCCAGCAGCTTAGTGGTGTCAGGGGATCCCCAGGACACTGAAGCTTTCTTT. Amino acids: CASSLVVSGDPQDTEAFF.

The chain couples TRBV5-3 to TRBJ2-7; D might be TRBD2 (6 bases). TRBV5-3 is an ORF for which the function is uncertain. The CDR3 is 15 residues long. Trimming left V 0 bases short and J 2 bases short, with 12 bases between. The CDR3 bases are TGTGCCAGAAGCTTGGGATCTAGCGCACCCTACGAGCAGTACTTC. Translated, it gives CARSLGSSAPYEQYF.